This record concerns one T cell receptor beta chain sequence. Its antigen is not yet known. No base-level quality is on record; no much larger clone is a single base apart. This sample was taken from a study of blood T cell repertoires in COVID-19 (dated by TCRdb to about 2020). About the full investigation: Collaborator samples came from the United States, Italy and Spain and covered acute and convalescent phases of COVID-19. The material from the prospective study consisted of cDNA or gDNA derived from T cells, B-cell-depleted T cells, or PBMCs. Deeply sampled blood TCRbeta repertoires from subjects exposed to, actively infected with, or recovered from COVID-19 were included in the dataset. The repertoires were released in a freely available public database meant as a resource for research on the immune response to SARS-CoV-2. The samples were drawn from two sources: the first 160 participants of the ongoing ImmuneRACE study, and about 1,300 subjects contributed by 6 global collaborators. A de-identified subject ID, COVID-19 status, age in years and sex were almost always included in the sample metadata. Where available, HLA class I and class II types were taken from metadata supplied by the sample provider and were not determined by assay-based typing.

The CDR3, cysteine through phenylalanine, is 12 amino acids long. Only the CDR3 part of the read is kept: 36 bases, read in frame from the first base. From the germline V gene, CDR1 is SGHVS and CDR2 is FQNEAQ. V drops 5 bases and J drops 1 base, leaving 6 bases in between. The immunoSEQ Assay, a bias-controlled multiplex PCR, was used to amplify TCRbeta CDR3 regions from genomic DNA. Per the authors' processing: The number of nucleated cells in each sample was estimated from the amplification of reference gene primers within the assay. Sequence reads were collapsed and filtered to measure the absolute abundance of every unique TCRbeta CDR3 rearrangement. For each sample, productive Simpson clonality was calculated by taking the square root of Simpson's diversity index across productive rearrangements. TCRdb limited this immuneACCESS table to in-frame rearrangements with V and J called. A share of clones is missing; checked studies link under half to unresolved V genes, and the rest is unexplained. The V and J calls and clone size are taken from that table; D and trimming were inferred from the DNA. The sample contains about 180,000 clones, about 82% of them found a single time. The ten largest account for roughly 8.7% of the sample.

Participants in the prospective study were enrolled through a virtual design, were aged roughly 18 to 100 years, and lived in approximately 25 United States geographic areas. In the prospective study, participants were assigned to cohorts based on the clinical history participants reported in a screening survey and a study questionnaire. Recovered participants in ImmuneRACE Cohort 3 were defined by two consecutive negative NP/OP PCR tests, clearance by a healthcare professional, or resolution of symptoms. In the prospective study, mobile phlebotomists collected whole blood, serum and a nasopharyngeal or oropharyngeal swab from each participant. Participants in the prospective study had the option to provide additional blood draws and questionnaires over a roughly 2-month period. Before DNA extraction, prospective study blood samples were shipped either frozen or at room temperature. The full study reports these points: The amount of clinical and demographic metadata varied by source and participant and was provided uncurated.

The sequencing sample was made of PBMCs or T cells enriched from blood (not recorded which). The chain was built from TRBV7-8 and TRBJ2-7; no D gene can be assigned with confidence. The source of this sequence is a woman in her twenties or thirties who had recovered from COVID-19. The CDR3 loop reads CASSPQSYEQYF. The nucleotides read TGTGCCAGCAGCCCACAGTCCTACGAGCAGTACTTC.